These 4 T cell receptor beta chains originate from one sample sequenced in a study of T-cell reconstitution after alpha-beta-depleted transplantation in children. Preparation of the TCRbeta library involved a method that used unique molecular identifiers. One entry per CDR3 protein results from TCRdb running MiXCR on the PCR reads. The sample comprises tens of thousands of distinct CDR3 sequences, 44% of which are singletons, and 98% rests with the top ten. The sample consisted of PBMCs, mostly from graft donor cells, taken 360 days after TCRalphabeta/CD19-depleted stem cell transplant. These receptors originate from a male patient younger than 18 who had a stem cell transplant for acute lymphoblastic leukemia, so the T cells may come from the graft donor.

This clonotype was recorded a few times. The rearrangement uses TRBV21-1 and TRBJ2-7; no check of the table's D call, TRBD1, against the DNA was made. TRBV21-1 is a pseudogene segment. The CDR3 consists of 14 residues. For the CDR3, the DNA is TGTGCCAGCAGCAAAAGGGGGCTGGAGAACGAGCAGTACTTC. Translated: CASSKRGLENEQYF.

This chain links TRBV5-8 with TRBJ2-5; TRBD2 matches 7 bases. Germline-derived CDR1 and CDR2 are SGHTS and YDEGEE. This CDR3 has 15 amino acids. V dropped 4 bases and J dropped 1; count of bases not matched to a gene: 7. This chain's CDR3 is CASSQSGTTQETQYF. CDR3 nucleotides: TGTGCCAGCAGCCAAAGCGGGACCACCCAAGAGACCCAGTACTTC.

This clonotype has only one observation. The rearrangement joins TRBV28 to TRBJ2-3, with TRBD2 as a possible D gene (5 bases). The ends were cut back, 5 bases at V and 9 bases at J, with 18 bases in the middle. The germline gives CDR1 MDHEN, CDR2 SYDVKM. The CDR3 is 14 residues long. CDR3 coding DNA: TGTGCCAGCAGTATTCCCCTGGTGGGAGAGACGCAGTATTTT. Translated, it gives CASSIPLVGETQYF.

V and J are TRBV7-9 and TRBJ2-3, with a weak D call TRBD2 (5 bases). The V gene lost 3 bases and the J gene lost 0 bases, with 10 bases spanning the gap. CDR1 is SEHNR and CDR2 is FQNEAQ in the germline V gene (reference sequence). The CDR3 length is 15 residues. The CDR3 protein is CASSFQRLSTDTQYF. In DNA form, the CDR3 reads TGTGCCAGCAGCTTTCAGCGGCTTAGCACAGATACGCAGTATTTT.